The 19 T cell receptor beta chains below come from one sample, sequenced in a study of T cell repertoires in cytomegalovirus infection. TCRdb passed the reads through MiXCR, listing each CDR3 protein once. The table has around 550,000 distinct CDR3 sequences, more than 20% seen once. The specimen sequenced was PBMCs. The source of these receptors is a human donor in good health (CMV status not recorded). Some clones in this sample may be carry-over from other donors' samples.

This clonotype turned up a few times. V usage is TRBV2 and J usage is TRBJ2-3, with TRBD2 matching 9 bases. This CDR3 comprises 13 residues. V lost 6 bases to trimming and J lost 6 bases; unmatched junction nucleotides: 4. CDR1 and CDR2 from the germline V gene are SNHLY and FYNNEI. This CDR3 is CASRWTSADTQYF. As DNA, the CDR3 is TGTGCCAGCAGATGGACTAGCGCCGATACGCAGTATTTT.

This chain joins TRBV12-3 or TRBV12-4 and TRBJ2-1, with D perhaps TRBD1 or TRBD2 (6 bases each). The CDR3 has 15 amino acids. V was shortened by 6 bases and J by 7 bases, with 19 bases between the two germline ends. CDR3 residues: CASRPFRGGGNEQFF. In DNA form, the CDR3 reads TGTGCCAGCAGACCCTTCAGAGGGGGAGGAAATGAGCAGTTCTTC.

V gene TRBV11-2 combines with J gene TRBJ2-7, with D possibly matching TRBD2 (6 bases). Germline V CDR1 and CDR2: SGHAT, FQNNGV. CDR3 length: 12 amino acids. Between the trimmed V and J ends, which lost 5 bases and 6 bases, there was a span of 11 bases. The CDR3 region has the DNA TGTGCCAGCAGCCCGGCGCGGGGCGAGCAGTACTTC. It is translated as CASSPARGEQYF.

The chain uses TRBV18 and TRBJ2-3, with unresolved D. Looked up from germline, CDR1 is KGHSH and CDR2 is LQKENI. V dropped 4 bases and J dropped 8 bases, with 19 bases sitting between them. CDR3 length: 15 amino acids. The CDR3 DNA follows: TGTGCCAGCTCACAGCGACCGGGCCCTGATACTACGCAGTATTTT. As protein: CASSQRPGPDTTQYF.

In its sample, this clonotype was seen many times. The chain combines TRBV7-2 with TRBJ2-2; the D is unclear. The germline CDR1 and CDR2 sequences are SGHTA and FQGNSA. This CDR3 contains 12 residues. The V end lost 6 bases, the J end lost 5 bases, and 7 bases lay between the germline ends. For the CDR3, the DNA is TGTGCCAGCAGAACAAGGACCGGGGAGCTGTTTTTT. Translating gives CASRTRTGELFF. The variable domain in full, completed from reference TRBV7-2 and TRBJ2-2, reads GAGVSQSPSNKVTEKGKDVELRCDPISGHTALYWYRQSLGQGLEFLIYFQGNSAPDKSGLPSDRFSAERTGGSVSTLTIQRTQQEDSAVYLCASRTRTGELFFGEGSRLTVL.

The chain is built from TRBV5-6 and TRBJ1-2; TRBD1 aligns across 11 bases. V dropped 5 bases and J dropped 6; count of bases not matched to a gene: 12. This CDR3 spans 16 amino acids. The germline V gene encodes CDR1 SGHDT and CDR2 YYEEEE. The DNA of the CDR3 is TGTGCCAGCAGTCTCCTGGGACAGGGGGATCAGGATGGCTACACCTTC. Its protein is CASSLLGQGDQDGYTF.

The CDR3 spells CASRKDGRNTEAFF. CDR3 in DNA: TGTGCCAGTAGGAAGGACGGAAGGAACACTGAAGCTTTCTTT. V and J are TRBV19 and TRBJ1-1; the D is unclear. The CDR3 spans 14 residues. V lost 6 bases and J 1 base, leaving 12 bases between the germline ends. The V gene's germline CDR1 is LNHDA and CDR2 SQIVND (reference sequence).

DNA for the CDR3: TGTGCCAGCAGTAAACGCGGGAGGCTTCGAGGCAATGAGCAGTTCTTC. It specifies CASSKRGRLRGNEQFF. This sequence joins TRBV7-2 and TRBJ2-1; TRBD2 aligns across 8 bases. The germline gives CDR1 SGHTA, CDR2 FQGNSA. Trimming took 6 bases from V and 6 from J; bases not matched to a gene: 13. The CDR3 is 16 residues long.

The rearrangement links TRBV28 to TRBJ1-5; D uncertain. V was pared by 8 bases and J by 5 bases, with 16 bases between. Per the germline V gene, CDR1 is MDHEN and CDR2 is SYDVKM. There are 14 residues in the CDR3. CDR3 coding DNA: TGTGCCAGCTACGACATTCCCAATTATCAGCCCCAGCATTTT. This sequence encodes CASYDIPNYQPQHF.

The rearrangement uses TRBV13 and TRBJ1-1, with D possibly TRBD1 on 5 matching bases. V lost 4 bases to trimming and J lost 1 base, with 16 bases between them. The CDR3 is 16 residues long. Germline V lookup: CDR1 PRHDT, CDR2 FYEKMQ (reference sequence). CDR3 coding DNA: TGTGCCAGCAGCTCCCTGGGGGTAGAGCGGAACACTGAAGCTTTCTTT. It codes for CASSSLGVERNTEAFF.

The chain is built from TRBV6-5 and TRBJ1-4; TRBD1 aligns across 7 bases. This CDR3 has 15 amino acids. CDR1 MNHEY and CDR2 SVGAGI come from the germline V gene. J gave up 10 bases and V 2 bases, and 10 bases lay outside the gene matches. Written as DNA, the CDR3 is TGTGCCAGCAGTTACCGAAACAGGGGTCCAGGAAAACTGTTTTTT. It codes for CASSYRNRGPGKLFF.

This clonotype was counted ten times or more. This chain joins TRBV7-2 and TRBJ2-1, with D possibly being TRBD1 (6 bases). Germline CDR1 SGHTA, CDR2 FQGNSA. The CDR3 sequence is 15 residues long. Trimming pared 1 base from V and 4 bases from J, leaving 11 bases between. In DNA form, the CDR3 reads TGTGCCAGCAGCTTAGTAAGGCAGGGGTACAATGAGCAGTTCTTC. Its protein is CASSLVRQGYNEQFF.

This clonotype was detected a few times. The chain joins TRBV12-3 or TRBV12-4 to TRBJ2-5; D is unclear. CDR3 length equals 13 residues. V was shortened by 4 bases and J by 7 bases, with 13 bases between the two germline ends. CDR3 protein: CASSSRTEGTQYF. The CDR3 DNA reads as TGTGCCAGCAGTTCCCGGACCGAAGGGACCCAGTACTTC.

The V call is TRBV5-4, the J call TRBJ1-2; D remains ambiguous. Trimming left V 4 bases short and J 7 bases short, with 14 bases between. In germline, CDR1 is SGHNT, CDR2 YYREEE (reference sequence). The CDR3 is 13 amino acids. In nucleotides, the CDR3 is TGTGCCAGCAGCCGGGAGTTGCGGAGTGGCTACACCTTC. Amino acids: CASSRELRSGYTF.

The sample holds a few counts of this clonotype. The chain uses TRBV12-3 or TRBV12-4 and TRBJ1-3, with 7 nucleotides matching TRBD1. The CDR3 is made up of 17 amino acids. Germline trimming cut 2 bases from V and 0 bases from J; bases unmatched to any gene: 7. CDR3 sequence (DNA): TGTGCCAGCAGTTTATGGACGGACAGGCACTCTGGAAACACCATATATTTT. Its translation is CASSLWTDRHSGNTIYF.

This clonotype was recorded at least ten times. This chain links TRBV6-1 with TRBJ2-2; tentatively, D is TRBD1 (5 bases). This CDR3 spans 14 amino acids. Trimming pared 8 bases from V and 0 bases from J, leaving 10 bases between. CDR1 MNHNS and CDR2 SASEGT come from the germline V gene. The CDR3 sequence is CASARQTNTGELFF. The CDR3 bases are TGTGCCAGCGCCCGACAGACGAACACCGGGGAGCTGTTTTTT.

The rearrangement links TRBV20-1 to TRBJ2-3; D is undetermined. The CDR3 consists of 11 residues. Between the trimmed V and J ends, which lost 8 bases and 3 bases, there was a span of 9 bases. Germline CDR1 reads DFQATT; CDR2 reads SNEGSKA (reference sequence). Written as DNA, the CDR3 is TGCAGTCCCGGGCGTACAGATACGCAGTATTTT. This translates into CSPGRTDTQYF.

The CDR3 is CSARDLQGLRGYTF. CDR3 coding DNA: TGCAGTGCTAGAGATTTACAGGGACTACGTGGCTACACCTTC. The V call is TRBV20-1, the J call TRBJ1-2; tentatively, D is TRBD1 (6 bases). This CDR3 is 14 amino acids long. Trimming removed 0 bases from V and 7 bases from J, with 15 bases in between. Germline V gene sequence: CDR1 DFQATT, CDR2 SNEGSKA (reference sequence).

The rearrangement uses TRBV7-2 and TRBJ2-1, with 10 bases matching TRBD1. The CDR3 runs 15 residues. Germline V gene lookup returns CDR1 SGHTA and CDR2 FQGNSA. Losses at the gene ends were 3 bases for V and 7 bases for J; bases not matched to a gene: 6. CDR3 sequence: CASSFSGQGRNEQFF. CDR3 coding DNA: TGTGCCAGCAGCTTCTCGGGACAGGGGAGGAATGAGCAGTTCTTC.